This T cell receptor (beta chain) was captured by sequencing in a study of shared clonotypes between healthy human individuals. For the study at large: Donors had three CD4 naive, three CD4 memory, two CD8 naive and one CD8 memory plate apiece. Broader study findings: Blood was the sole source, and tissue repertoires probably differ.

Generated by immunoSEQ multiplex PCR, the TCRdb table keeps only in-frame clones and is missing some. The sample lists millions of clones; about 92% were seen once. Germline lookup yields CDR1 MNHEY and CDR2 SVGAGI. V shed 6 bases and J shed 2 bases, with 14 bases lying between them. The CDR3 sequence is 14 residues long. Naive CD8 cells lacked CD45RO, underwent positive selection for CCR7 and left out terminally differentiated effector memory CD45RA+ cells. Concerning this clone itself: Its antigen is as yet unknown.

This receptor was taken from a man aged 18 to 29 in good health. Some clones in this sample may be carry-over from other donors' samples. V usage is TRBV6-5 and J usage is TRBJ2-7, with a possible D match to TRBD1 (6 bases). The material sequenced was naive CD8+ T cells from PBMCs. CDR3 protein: CASSPDRTAYEQYF. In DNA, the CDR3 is TGTGCCAGCAGCCCTGACAGGACTGCCTACGAGCAGTACTTC.